This TCR beta chain was identified in a study of T cell clonotyping in hematopoietic cell transplantation. Whole-study findings and limits: Pathologically expanded recipient clonotypes increased progressively from day 30 to day 180 as diversity fell.

Note on this clone: Its cognate antigen is unknown.

Germline-derived CDR1 and CDR2 are MNHNY and SVGAGI (reference sequence). Trimming shortened V by 4 bases and J by 3 bases, and 9 bases separated the two germline ends. This CDR3 is built from 13 residues. TCRdb's table, derived via immunoSEQ multiplex PCR, lists solely in-frame clones and lacks some. Of over 9,500 clones detected, approximately 68% appear once; the ten largest clones hold roughly 14%. This specimen was peripheral blood mononuclear cells, taken 180 days after allogeneic stem cell transplant. This chain connects TRBV6-6 to TRBJ1-2; tentatively, D is TRBD1 (6 bases). The sequence was collected from a male patient between 55 and 70 years old who had an allogeneic stem cell transplant from an unrelated donor, so the T cells may come from the graft donor. Some clones in this sample may be carry-over from other donors' samples. CDR3 sequence: CASSFRQDYGYTF. Here the CDR3 DNA reads TGTGCCAGCAGTTTTCGACAGGACTATGGCTACACCTTC.